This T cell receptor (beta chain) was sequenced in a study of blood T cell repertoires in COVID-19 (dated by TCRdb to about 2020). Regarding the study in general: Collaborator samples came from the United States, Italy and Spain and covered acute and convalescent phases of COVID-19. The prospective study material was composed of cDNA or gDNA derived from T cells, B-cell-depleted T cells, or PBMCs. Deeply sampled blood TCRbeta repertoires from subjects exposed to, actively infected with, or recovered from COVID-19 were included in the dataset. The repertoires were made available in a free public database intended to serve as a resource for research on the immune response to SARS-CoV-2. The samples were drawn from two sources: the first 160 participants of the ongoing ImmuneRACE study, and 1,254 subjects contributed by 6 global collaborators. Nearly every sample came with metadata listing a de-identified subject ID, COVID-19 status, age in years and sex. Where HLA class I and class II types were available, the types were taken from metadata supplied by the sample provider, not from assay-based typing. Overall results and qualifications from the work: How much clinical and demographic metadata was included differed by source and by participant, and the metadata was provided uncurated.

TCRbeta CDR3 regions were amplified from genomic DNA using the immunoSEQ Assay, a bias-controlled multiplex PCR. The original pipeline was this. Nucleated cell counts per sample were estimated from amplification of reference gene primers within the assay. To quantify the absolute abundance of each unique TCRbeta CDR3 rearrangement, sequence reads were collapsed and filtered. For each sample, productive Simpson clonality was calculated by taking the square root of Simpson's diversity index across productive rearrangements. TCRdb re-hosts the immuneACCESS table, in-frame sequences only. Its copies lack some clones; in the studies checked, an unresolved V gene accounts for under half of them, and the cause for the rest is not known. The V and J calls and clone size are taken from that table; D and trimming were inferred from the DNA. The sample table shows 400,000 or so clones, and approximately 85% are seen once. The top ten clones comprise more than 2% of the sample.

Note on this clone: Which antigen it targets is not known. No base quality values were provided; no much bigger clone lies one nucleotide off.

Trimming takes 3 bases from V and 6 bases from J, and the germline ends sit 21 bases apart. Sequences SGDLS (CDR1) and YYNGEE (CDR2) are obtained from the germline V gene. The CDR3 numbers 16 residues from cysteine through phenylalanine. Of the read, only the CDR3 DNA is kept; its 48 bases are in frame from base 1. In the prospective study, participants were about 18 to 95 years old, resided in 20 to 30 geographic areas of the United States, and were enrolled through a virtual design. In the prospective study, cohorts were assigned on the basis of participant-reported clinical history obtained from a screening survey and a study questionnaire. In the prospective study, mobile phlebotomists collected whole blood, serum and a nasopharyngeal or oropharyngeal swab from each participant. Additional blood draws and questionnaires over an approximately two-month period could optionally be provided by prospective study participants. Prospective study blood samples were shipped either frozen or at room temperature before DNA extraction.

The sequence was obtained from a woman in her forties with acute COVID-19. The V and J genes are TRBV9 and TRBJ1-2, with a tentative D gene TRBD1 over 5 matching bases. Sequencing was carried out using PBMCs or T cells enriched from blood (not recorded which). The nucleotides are TGTGCCAGCAGCGCCGGGGGGGAAGGGCGGCGGGATGGCTACACCTTC. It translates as CASSAGGEGRRDGYTF.